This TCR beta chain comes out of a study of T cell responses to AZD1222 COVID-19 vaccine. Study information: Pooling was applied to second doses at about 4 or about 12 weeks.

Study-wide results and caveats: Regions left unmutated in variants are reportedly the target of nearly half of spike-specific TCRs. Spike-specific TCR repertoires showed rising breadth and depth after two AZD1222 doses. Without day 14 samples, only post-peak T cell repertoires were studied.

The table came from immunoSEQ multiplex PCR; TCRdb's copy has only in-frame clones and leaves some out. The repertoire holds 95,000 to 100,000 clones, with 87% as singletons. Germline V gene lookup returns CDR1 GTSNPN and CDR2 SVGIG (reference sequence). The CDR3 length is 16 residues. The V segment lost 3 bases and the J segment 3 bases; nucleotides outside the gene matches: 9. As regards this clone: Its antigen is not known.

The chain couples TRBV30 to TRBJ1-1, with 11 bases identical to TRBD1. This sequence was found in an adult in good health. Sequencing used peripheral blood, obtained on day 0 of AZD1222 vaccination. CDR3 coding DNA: TGTGCCTGGAGGGTACCGGACAGGGGGCCGGACACTGAAGCTTTCTTT. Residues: CAWRVPDRGPDTEAFF.